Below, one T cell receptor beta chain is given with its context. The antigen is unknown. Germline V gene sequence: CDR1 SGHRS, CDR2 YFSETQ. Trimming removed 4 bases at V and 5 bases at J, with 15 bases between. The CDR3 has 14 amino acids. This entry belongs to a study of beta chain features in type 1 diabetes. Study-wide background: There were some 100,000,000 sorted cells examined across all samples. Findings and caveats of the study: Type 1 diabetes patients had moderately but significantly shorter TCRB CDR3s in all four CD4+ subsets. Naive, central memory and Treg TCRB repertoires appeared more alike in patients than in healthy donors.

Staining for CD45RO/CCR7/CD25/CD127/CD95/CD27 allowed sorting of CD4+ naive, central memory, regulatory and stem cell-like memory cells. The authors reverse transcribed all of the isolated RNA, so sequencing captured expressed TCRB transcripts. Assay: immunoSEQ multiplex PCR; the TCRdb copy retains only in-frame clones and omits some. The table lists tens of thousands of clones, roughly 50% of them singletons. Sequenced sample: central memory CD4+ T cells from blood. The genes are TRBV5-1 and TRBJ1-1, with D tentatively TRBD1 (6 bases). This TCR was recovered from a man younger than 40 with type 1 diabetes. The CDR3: CASSASRGETEAFF. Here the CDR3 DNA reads TGCGCCAGCAGCGCCAGCAGGGGAGAGACTGAAGCTTTCTTT. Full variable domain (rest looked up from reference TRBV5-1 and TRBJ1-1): KAGVTQTPRYLIKTRGQQVTLSCSPISGHRSVSWYQQTPGQGLQFLFEYFSETQRNKGNFPGRFSGRQFSNSRSEMNVSTLELGDSALYLCASSASRGETEAFFGQGTRLTVV.